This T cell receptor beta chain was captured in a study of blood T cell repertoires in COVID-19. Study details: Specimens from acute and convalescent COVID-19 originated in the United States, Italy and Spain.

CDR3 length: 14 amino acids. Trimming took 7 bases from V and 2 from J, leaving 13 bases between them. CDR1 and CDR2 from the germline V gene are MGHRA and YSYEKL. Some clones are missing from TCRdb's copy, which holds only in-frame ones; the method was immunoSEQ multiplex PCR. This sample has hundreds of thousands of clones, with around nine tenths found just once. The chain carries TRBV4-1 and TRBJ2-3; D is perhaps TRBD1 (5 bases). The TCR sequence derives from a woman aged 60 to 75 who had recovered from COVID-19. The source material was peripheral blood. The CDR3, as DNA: TGCGCCAGCAAGAAACCGGACAACACAGATACGCAGTATTTT. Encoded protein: CASKKPDNTDTQYF.